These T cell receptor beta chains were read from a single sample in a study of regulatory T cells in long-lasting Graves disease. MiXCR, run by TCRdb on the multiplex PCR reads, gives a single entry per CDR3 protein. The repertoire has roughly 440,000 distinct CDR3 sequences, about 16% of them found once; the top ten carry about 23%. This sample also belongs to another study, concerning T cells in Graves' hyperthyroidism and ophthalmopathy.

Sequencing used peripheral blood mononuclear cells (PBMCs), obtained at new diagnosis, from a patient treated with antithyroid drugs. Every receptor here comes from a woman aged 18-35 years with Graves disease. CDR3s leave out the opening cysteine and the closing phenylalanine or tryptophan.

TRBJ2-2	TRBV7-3	ASSLYVAANTGELF
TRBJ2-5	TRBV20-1	SARGTVLWTQY
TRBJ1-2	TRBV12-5	ASARGELLRDYT
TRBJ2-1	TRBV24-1	ATSGDQLGRNEQF
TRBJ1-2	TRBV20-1	SAQQGNYGYT
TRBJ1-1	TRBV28	ASRFLGAGADTEAF
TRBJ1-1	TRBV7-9	ASSLLQNTEAF
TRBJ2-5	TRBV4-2	ASSQALSSYNEQY
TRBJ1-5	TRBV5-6	ASSFGRVGEGSNQPQH
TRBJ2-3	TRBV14	ASSQDWRLAASTDTQY
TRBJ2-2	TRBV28	ASSLYEGAGGELF
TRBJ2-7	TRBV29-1	SVPGRDSSYEQY
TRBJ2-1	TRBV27	ASSFTGGGLAYYYNEQF